The rows below give T cell receptor beta chains drawn from one sample of a study of beta chain features in type 1 diabetes. Using immunoSEQ multiplex PCR, the repertoire was profiled, and TCRdb retains in-frame clones only, with some absent. The sample carries 500,000 to 700,000 clones, 15% to 18% recorded once. The sequenced sample was naive CD4+ T cells from blood. The receptors shown here come from a young man in good health. CDR3s include the opening cysteine and the closing phenylalanine or tryptophan. Fields, in order: clone size, J gene, D gene, V gene, CDR3 DNA, CDR3 protein. The D gene is left open where the match is weak. Only part of the rows carry a size: once, few, many, or a class if the clone is expanded.

size: NA; J: TRBJ1-3; D: NA; V: TRBV19; DNA: TGTGCCAGTAGACCCAGCTCTGGAAACACCATATATTTT; CDR3: CASRPSSGNTIYF
size: NA; J: TRBJ1-2; D: TRBD1; V: TRBV7-2; DNA: TGTGCCAGCAGCTTAAGAAGGGACAGGTTTAATGGCTACACCTTC; CDR3: CASSLRRDRFNGYTF
size: NA; J: TRBJ1-5; D: NA; V: TRBV12-5; DNA: TGTGCTAGTGAGGACGGCAGAGACGAGCATTTT; CDR3: CASEDGRDEHF
size: NA; J: TRBJ2-7; D: TRBD2; V: TRBV10-2; DNA: TGCGCCAGCAGTTTACTAGCGGGGGTATACGAGCAGTACTTC; CDR3: CASSLLAGVYEQYF
size: NA; J: TRBJ1-5; D: NA; V: TRBV5-6; DNA: TGTGCCAGCAGCTTGGCAAATCAGCCCCAGCATTTT; CDR3: CASSLANQPQHF
size: NA; J: TRBJ2-3; D: NA; V: TRBV5-1; DNA: TGCGCCAGCAGCGTCGGCAGGGCTAGCACAGATACGCAGTATTTT; CDR3: CASSVGRASTDTQYF
size: few; J: TRBJ2-3; D: NA; V: TRBV28; DNA: TGTGCCAGCGGTCTCTACACAGATACGCAGTATTTT; CDR3: CASGLYTDTQYF
size: NA; J: TRBJ2-5; D: NA; V: TRBV27; DNA: TGTGCCAGCAGCTCCTGGGGCAGCGAGCAAGAGACCCAGTACTTC; CDR3: CASSSWGSEQETQYF
size: NA; J: TRBJ2-7; D: NA; V: TRBV11-3; DNA: TGTGCCAGCAGCTCGGGGGTAGCGGTCCACGAGCAGTACTTC; CDR3: CASSSGVAVHEQYF
size: NA; J: TRBJ1-3; D: TRBD1; V: TRBV25-1; DNA: TGTGCCAGCAGGCGACAGGGGCTAGGTGGAAACACCATATATTTT; CDR3: CASRRQGLGGNTIYF
size: few; J: TRBJ2-3; D: TRBD1; V: TRBV30; DNA: TGTGCCTGGAGTGCAATACGAACAGGGGCGACCGGGATGAATACGCAGTATTTT; CDR3: CAWSAIRTGATGMNTQYF
size: NA; J: TRBJ2-7; D: TRBD1; V: TRBV7-3; DNA: TGTGCCAGCAGCCAGGGACAGAATTCCTACGAGCAGTACTTC; CDR3: CASSQGQNSYEQYF
size: NA; J: TRBJ2-7; D: TRBD1; V: TRBV10-3; DNA: TGTGCCATCAGCGCAGGGACAGCGTTTTACGAGCAGTACTTC; CDR3: CAISAGTAFYEQYF
size: NA; J: TRBJ1-5; D: NA; V: TRBV5-6; DNA: TGTGCCAGCAGCTTGGGGGGATTTGTCCAGCCCCAGCATTTT; CDR3: CASSLGGFVQPQHF
size: few; J: TRBJ2-3; D: TRBD1; V: TRBV29-1; DNA: TGCAGCGTAGAACCTGCTGCCGGGACAGGGAGCACAGATACGCAGTATTTT; CDR3: CSVEPAAGTGSTDTQYF
size: NA; J: TRBJ2-7; D: TRBD1; V: TRBV6-5; DNA: TGTGCCAGCAGTTACTCGGACAGGGGGCCAGGCGAGCAGTACTTC; CDR3: CASSYSDRGPGEQYF
size: few; J: TRBJ2-1; D: TRBD1; V: TRBV12-5; DNA: TGTGCTAGTGGTACAGGGGTCGGGTCCTACAATGAGCAGTTCTTC; CDR3: CASGTGVGSYNEQFF
size: few; J: TRBJ2-3; D: NA; V: TRBV4-3; DNA: TGCGCCAGCAGCCAAGGATGGGGAGCCACCACAGATACGCAGTATTTT; CDR3: CASSQGWGATTDTQYF
size: few; J: TRBJ2-1; D: NA; V: TRBV30; DNA: TGTGCCTGGAGTGTACGAGGGCAGGGCTCCTACAATGAGCAGTTCTTC; CDR3: CAWSVRGQGSYNEQFF
size: few; J: TRBJ2-1; D: TRBD2; V: TRBV19; DNA: TGTGCCAGTAGTAGCGGGGGAATAGTTGGGAATGAGCAGTTCTTC; CDR3: CASSSGGIVGNEQFF
size: few; J: TRBJ2-2; D: TRBD2; V: TRBV7-2; DNA: TGTGCCAGCAGCCAAGCGGGGGGCAGGGAGCTGTTTTTT; CDR3: CASSQAGGRELFF
size: few; J: TRBJ2-1; D: NA; V: TRBV5-6; DNA: TGTGCCAGCAGCCGTCCAGCACAGGGCAATGAGCAGTTCTTC; CDR3: CASSRPAQGNEQFF
size: few; J: TRBJ1-5; D: NA; V: TRBV5-1; DNA: TGCGCCAGCAGCTTCTCAGGGGTCTCCAATCAGCCCCAGCATTTT; CDR3: CASSFSGVSNQPQHF
size: NA; J: TRBJ1-1; D: NA; V: TRBV7-6; DNA: TGTGCCAGCAGCTTTAGCCGGACAGCGCGATCTAGTATCACTGAAGCTTTCTTT; CDR3: CASSFSRTARSSITEAFF
size: few; J: TRBJ2-3; D: NA; V: TRBV27; DNA: TGTGCCAGCAGTTTCCGATACACAGATACGCAGTATTTT; CDR3: CASSFRYTDTQYF
size: few; J: TRBJ2-1; D: NA; V: TRBV9; DNA: TGTGCCAGCAGGAGGGACGCGGGAATCAATGAGCAGTTCTTC; CDR3: CASRRDAGINEQFF
size: NA; J: TRBJ2-7; D: NA; V: TRBV7-2; DNA: TGTGCCAGCAGCTTGATTGGGATAAGCTCCTACGAGCAGTACTTC; CDR3: CASSLIGISSYEQYF
size: NA; J: TRBJ2-1; D: TRBD2; V: TRBV18; DNA: TGTGCCAGCTCACCAAGCCTAGCGGGAGCAGGAAGTGGGAATGAGCAGTTCTTC; CDR3: CASSPSLAGAGSGNEQFF
size: few; J: TRBJ2-4; D: NA; V: TRBV7-9; DNA: TGTGCCAGCAGCTTAGTCAGTAAAACATCTTTAGCCAAAAACATTCAGTACTTC; CDR3: CASSLVSKTSLAKNIQYF
size: NA; J: TRBJ2-1; D: TRBD2; V: TRBV4-1; DNA: TGCGCCAGCAGCCAGGAAAAACTAGCGGGAGGGCAAAATGAGCAGTTCTTC; CDR3: CASSQEKLAGGQNEQFF
size: NA; J: TRBJ2-3; D: NA; V: TRBV7-2; DNA: TGTGCCAGCAGCTTAGCTAGATATACGCAGTATTTT; CDR3: CASSLARYTQYF
size: NA; J: TRBJ2-1; D: TRBD1; V: TRBV29-1; DNA: TGCAGCGTTCCTAGACAGGGGGGTTCCTACAATGAGCAGTTCTTC; CDR3: CSVPRQGGSYNEQFF
size: few; J: TRBJ1-1; D: NA; V: TRBV25-1; DNA: TGTGCCAGCAGACAGAGGGGAGTCGCTGAAGCTTTCTTT; CDR3: CASRQRGVAEAFF
size: few; J: TRBJ2-3; D: TRBD2; V: TRBV2; DNA: TGTGCCGGTCTCAGGGAAGCGGGGTCCACAGATACGCAGTATTTT; CDR3: CAGLREAGSTDTQYF
size: NA; J: TRBJ1-2; D: NA; V: TRBV2; DNA: TGTGCCAGCAGGGACGACAGCATGAGCTACACCTTC; CDR3: CASRDDSMSYTF
size: once; J: TRBJ1-2; D: TRBD1; V: TRBV9; DNA: TGTGCCAGCACCTGGACAGGGCTCCGTGGCTACACCTTC; CDR3: CASTWTGLRGYTF
size: few; J: TRBJ2-7; D: TRBD2; V: TRBV7-2; DNA: TGTGCCAGCACCAGATCTGCGGGGGTCTACGAGCAGTACTTC; CDR3: CASTRSAGVYEQYF
size: NA; J: TRBJ2-3; D: NA; V: TRBV5-1; DNA: TGCGCCAGCAGCTTGGGGGGACGATTGGGACCAGATACGCAGTATTTT; CDR3: CASSLGGRLGPDTQYF
size: NA; J: TRBJ2-2; D: NA; V: TRBV7-9; DNA: TGTGCCAGCAGCTTAGTAGTGGACACCGGGGAGCTGTTTTTT; CDR3: CASSLVVDTGELFF
size: NA; J: TRBJ2-7; D: NA; V: TRBV6-6; DNA: TGTGCCAGCAGCCTTCACTACGAGCAGTACTTC; CDR3: CASSLHYEQYF
size: NA; J: TRBJ2-1; D: NA; V: TRBV11-2; DNA: TGTGCCAGCAGCTTCCTGGGCCCCCGTGTTGAGCAGTTCTTC; CDR3: CASSFLGPRVEQFF
size: NA; J: TRBJ2-5; D: NA; V: TRBV2; DNA: TGTGCCAGCAGCGATACTAGGGGAGAGACCCAGTACTTC; CDR3: CASSDTRGETQYF
size: NA; J: TRBJ2-2; D: NA; V: TRBV7-3; DNA: TGTGCCAGCAGCAAGAGAAGGGAGGTGACCGGGGAGCTGTTTTTT; CDR3: CASSKRREVTGELFF
size: NA; J: TRBJ1-1; D: TRBD1; V: TRBV4-3; DNA: TGCGCCAGCAGCCCAAGACAGGGGCCAATGAACACTGAAGCTTTCTTT; CDR3: CASSPRQGPMNTEAFF
size: NA; J: TRBJ1-1; D: NA; V: TRBV18; DNA: TGTGCCAGCTCACCACCGGGCGGTCGCCTGGTGGCTTTCTTT; CDR3: CASSPPGGRLVAFF
size: few; J: TRBJ2-7; D: NA; V: TRBV5-1; DNA: TGCGCCAGCAGCTTGGAATCTGGGGCCTACGAGCAGTACTTC; CDR3: CASSLESGAYEQYF
size: NA; J: TRBJ2-7; D: NA; V: TRBV25-1; DNA: TGTGCCAGCGCACCCGGGACATCCAAGTACGAGCAGTACTTC; CDR3: CASAPGTSKYEQYF
size: NA; J: TRBJ1-1; D: NA; V: TRBV25-1; DNA: TGTGCCAGCAGTGAATTAGAGAGGAAGGTAGCTTTCTTT; CDR3: CASSELERKVAFF
size: NA; J: TRBJ2-1; D: TRBD2; V: TRBV19; DNA: TGTGCCAGTAGTATCCGCACGGGACTAGCGTTGGATGAGCAGTTCTTC; CDR3: CASSIRTGLALDEQFF
size: NA; J: TRBJ2-1; D: TRBD1; V: TRBV10-3; DNA: TGTGCCATCCGCGCAGGGGGCACTGAGCAGTTCTTC; CDR3: CAIRAGGTEQFF
size: few; J: TRBJ1-4; D: NA; V: TRBV9; DNA: TGTGCCAGCAGCGTAGACAATGGGGGCGTCAACGGAAAACTGTTTTTT; CDR3: CASSVDNGGVNGKLFF
size: few; J: TRBJ2-1; D: TRBD1; V: TRBV7-2; DNA: TGTGCCAGCAGCTTAAGAGGACAGGGGTTCCATGAGCAGTTCTTC; CDR3: CASSLRGQGFHEQFF
size: few; J: TRBJ2-1; D: NA; V: TRBV5-6; DNA: TGTGCCAGCAGCCCTGGACTTACACTATACAATGAGCAGTTCTTC; CDR3: CASSPGLTLYNEQFF
size: NA; J: TRBJ2-2; D: NA; V: TRBV28; DNA: TGTGCCAGCAGTTTAGGTGTCCCCGGGGAGCTGTTTTTT; CDR3: CASSLGVPGELFF